This T cell receptor beta chain was sequenced in a study of blood T cell repertoires in COVID-19. TCRdb keeps only in-frame clones here, not all; method: immunoSEQ multiplex PCR. The sample lists about 250,000 clones, about 85% occurring once. CDR1 and CDR2 (germline): MDHEN, SYDVKM. The CDR3 covers 12 residues. V was shortened by 4 bases and J by 5 bases, with 8 bases between the two germline ends. This rearrangement joins TRBV28 to TRBJ2-5; possibly TRBD1 for D (5 bases). This TCR came from a man younger than 35 with active or convalescent COVID-19. Source material: peripheral blood. The chain's CDR3 is CASSYPGETQYF. For the CDR3, the DNA is TGTGCCAGCAGTTACCCAGGGGAGACCCAGTACTTC.